The T cell receptor beta chain described here comes from a study of read filtering for tumor transcriptome and immune sequencing. Background on the study: Eight or nine patients were R-ISS I, 16 were R-ISS II, about seven were R-ISS III.

Germline V gene lookup returns CDR1 GTSNPN and CDR2 SVGIG (reference sequence). The CDR3 loop spans 12 amino acids. Between the trimmed V and J ends, which lost 8 bases and 6 bases, there was a span of 16 bases. Molecular barcoded adaptors covering alpha/delta and beta/gamma chains were used on 400 ng RNA. TCRdb reanalysed the reads using MiXCR and keeps one entry per CDR3 protein. The table has about 22,000 distinct CDR3 sequences, roughly 13% seen once. This clonotype was detected ten times or more. The sequencing sample was made of a population of CD138-negative cells sorted from bone marrow. The chain is built from TRBV30 and TRBJ1-2; D unclear. This TCR was sampled from a donor aged 40 or older with multiple myeloma. The CDR3 bases are TGTGCCCATCGGCCGACGGCGGATGGCTACACCTTC. Protein sequence: CAHRPTADGYTF.